The 29 T cell receptor beta chains reported below all come from one sample, sequenced in a study of cytomegalovirus exposure and HLA in healthy donors. PCR involved 60 Vbeta and 13 Jbeta primers. This table comes from immunoSEQ multiplex PCR, and its TCRdb copy is limited to in-frame clones, with some not included. The data hold some 150,000 clones, with around 76% observed a single time. Sequencing was carried out using PBMCs. Receptors were obtained from a man aged 55-75 years in good health and CMV-seronegative.

This chain uses TRBV6-1 with TRBJ2-5; D gene ambiguous. The J call could be wrong; TRBJ2-7 is a better fit for the DNA end. This CDR3 is built from 13 residues. Germline V gives CDR1 MNHNS, CDR2 SASEGT. This CDR3 reads CASSEARLGEQYF. CDR3 coding DNA: TGTGCCAGCAGTGAAGCCCGTCTAGGCGAGCAGTACTTC.

The chain is built from TRBV28 and TRBJ2-3; D perhaps matches TRBD2 (6 bases). The germline CDR1 and CDR2 sequences are MDHEN and SYDVKM. V was trimmed by 8 bases and J by 0 bases, leaving 15 bases between them. This CDR3 spans 15 amino acids. CDR3 sequence (DNA): TGTGCCAGCTGCCGTGCCGGGAGCAGCACAGATACGCAGTATTTT. It codes for CASCRAGSSTDTQYF. Complete variable domain (other parts from reference TRBV28 and TRBJ2-3): DVKVTQSSRYLVKRTGEKVFLECVQDMDHENMFWYRQDPGLGLRLIYFSYDVKMKEKGDIPEGYSVSREKKERFSLILESASTNQTSMYLCASCRAGSSTDTQYFGPGTRLTVL.

V usage is TRBV12-5 and J usage is TRBJ2-3; 7 bases match TRBD1. CDR3 length: 15 residues. V shed 8 bases, J shed 2 bases, and the junction held 10 bases outside the gene matches. The germline CDR1 and CDR2 sequences are LGHNT and FRNRAP. The CDR3: CASKNRDSLTDTQYF. CDR3 in DNA: TGTGCTAGTAAAAATCGGGACAGCCTCACAGATACGCAGTATTTT.

This clone was seen only a few times. This chain links TRBV4-3 with TRBJ2-7, with D possibly matching TRBD1 (5 bases). The CDR3 contains 13 residues. Germline CDR1 and CDR2: LGHNA and YSLEER. V lost 3 bases to trimming and J lost 1 base, with 7 bases between them. In DNA, the CDR3 is TGCGCCAGCAGCCAGGCAGGGTCCTACGAGCAGTACTTC. This translates into CASSQAGSYEQYF.

V is TRBV7-2 and J is TRBJ2-5; a weak D match, TRBD2 (5 bases). Germline CDR1 SGHTA, CDR2 FQGNSA. This CDR3 spans 15 amino acids. Trimming removed 5 bases from V and 0 bases from J, with 13 bases in between. For the CDR3, the DNA is TGTGCCAGCAGCCGTCTCGGGGAGTACCAAGAGACCCAGTACTTC. Protein: CASSRLGEYQETQYF.

V usage is TRBV6-5 and J usage is TRBJ2-3; D gene uncertain. The CDR3 contains 13 residues. Trimming removed 0 bases at V and 5 bases at J, with 6 bases between. Germline V gene lookup returns CDR1 MNHEY and CDR2 SVGAGI. The CDR3 region has the DNA TGTGCCAGCAGTTACTCGCCAGGAGATACGCAGTATTTT. It is translated as CASSYSPGDTQYF.

The chain has TRBV7-5 and TRBJ2-5; the D call of TRBD1 is as the table states it, not checked on the DNA. TRBV7-5 is marked as a pseudogene. The CDR3 consists of 16 residues. CDR3 region: CVRSLALQGEGETQYF. The DNA for the CDR3 is TGTGTCAGAAGCTTAGCGCTACAGGGGGAAGGAGAGACCCAGTACTTC.

This clone came up a few times. At one boundary the junction diverges from the germline segment, which might be a read error. The genes are TRBV15 and TRBJ2-6; D is undetermined. The CDR3 extends over 15 amino acids. Germline CDR1 is LNHNV and CDR2 is YYDKDF (reference sequence). DNA for the CDR3: TGTGCCACCAGCGGAGATATCTCTGGGGCCAACGTCCTGACTTTC. This codes for CATSGDISGANVLTF. The variable domain in full, with the rest retrieved from reference TRBV15 and TRBJ2-6, is DAMVIQNPRYQVTQFGKPVTLSCSQTLNHNVMYWYQQKSSQAPKLLFHYYDKDFNNEADTPDNFQSRRPNTSFCFLDIRSPGLGDTAMYLCATSGDISGANVLTFGAGSRLTVL.

The V and J genes are TRBV5-1 and TRBJ2-7, with D perhaps TRBD1 (6 bases). Trimming cost V 4 bases and J 3 bases, with 17 bases left between them. Germline values: CDR1 SGHRS, CDR2 YFSETQ. This CDR3 comprises 15 residues. This CDR3 reads CASSGGRRQHYEQYF. The CDR3 DNA is TGCGCCAGCAGCGGGGGCAGGCGACAACACTACGAGCAGTACTTC.

The J gene is TRBJ2-5, the V gene TRBV13; no reliable D call. The germline V gene has CDR1 PRHDT and CDR2 FYEKMQ (reference sequence). The CDR3 has 11 residues. The V gene lost 3 bases and the J gene lost 3 bases, with 2 bases spanning the gap. The CDR3 bases are TGTGCCAGCAGCTTCGAAGAGACCCAGTACTTC. It codes for CASSFEETQYF.

This clone showed up just a few times. The chain is built from TRBV7-6 and TRBJ1-2; 11 positions agree with TRBD1. The CDR3 extends over 16 amino acids. The germline CDR1 and CDR2 sequences are SGHVS and FNYEAQ. After removal of 4 bases from V and 5 bases from J, the junction contained 9 bases not matched to a gene. The CDR3 spells CASSWRGTGGQYGYTF. CDR3 bases: TGTGCCAGCAGCTGGAGGGGGACAGGGGGTCAATATGGCTACACCTTC. Full variable domain (missing parts from reference TRBV7-6 and TRBJ1-2): GAGVSQSPRYKVTKRGQDVALRCDPISGHVSLYWYRQALGQGPEFLTYFNYEAQQDKSGLPNDRFSAERPEGSISTLTIQRTEQRDSAMYRCASSWRGTGGQYGYTFGSGTRLTVV.

This clone was seen only once. CDR3: CASRGPNRVPEAFF. In DNA, the CDR3 is TGTGCCAGCAGGGGTCCGAACAGGGTCCCTGAAGCTTTCTTT. The genes are TRBV28 and TRBJ1-1; tentative D call: TRBD1 (6 bases). Germline values: CDR1 MDHEN, CDR2 SYDVKM. V was clipped by 6 bases and J by 6 bases, with 17 bases between them. The CDR3 has 14 residues.

V and J are TRBV7-2 and TRBJ2-7; TRBD2 aligns across 7 bases. Germline V gene sequence: CDR1 SGHTA, CDR2 FQGNSA. This CDR3 region has 13 residues. The junction had 3 bases not matched to a gene; V was cut back by 5 bases and J by 2 bases. The CDR3 region is CASSQGLAYEQYF. The CDR3 DNA sequence: TGTGCCAGCAGCCAAGGACTAGCCTACGAGCAGTACTTC. The entire variable domain, with the rest obtained from reference TRBV7-2 and TRBJ2-7, is as follows: GAGVSQSPSNKVTEKGKDVELRCDPISGHTALYWYRQSLGQGLEFLIYFQGNSAPDKSGLPSDRFSAERTGGSVSTLTIQRTQQEDSAVYLCASSQGLAYEQYFGPGTRLTVT.

The chain links TRBV2 to TRBJ2-2; the D gene is possibly TRBD2 (5 bases). Trimming removed 5 bases at V and 0 bases at J, with 13 bases between. CDR1 and CDR2 (germline): SNHLY, FYNNEI. This CDR3 region has 16 residues. The CDR3 bases are TGTGCCAGCAGTACTAGTCGTAATCCGAACACCGGGGAGCTGTTTTTT. It codes for CASSTSRNPNTGELFF.

The chain employs TRBV27 and TRBJ2-5; 7 bases line up with TRBD1. With V trimmed by 3 bases and J by 0 bases, 4 bases remained unmatched. The CDR3 consists of 15 residues. Germline CDR1 is MNHEY and CDR2 is SMNVEV (reference sequence). CDR3 DNA sequence: TGTGCCAGCAGTTTGTCGGGACAGTACCAAGAGACCCAGTACTTC. Translation: CASSLSGQYQETQYF.

As regards this clone: One end of the junction does not line up with germline, which may come from a read error. V usage is TRBV6-5 and J usage is TRBJ1-2; 8 bases line up with TRBD1. Germline CDR1 reads MNHEY; CDR2 reads SVGAGI. The CDR3 runs 13 residues. CDR3 DNA sequence: TGTACCAGCAGGGGACAGGCGAACTATGGCTACACCTTC. Amino acids: CTSRGQANYGYTF.

The gene calls are TRBV19 and TRBJ2-5; D call uncertain. V lost 4 bases to trimming and J lost 5 bases, with 17 bases between them. Germline V lookup: CDR1 LNHDA, CDR2 SQIVND (reference sequence). The CDR3 length is 15 residues. The CDR3 reads CASSSVTGYGETQYF. The DNA of the CDR3 is TGTGCCAGTAGTAGTGTGACTGGCTATGGGGAGACCCAGTACTTC.

The chain couples TRBV5-1 to TRBJ2-5; no clear D gene. This CDR3 has 14 residues. V lost 1 base and J 3 bases, leaving 10 bases between the germline ends. Germline CDR1 is SGHRS and CDR2 is YFSETQ. The CDR3 is CASSLSTDKETQYF. Here the CDR3 DNA reads TGCGCCAGCAGCTTGAGTACAGATAAAGAGACCCAGTACTTC.

The genes are TRBV27 and TRBJ2-7, with D uncertain. Trimming removed 3 bases from V and 2 bases from J, with 8 bases in between. The CDR3 extends over 13 amino acids. Germline loops: CDR1 MNHEY, CDR2 SMNVEV (reference sequence). Written as DNA, the CDR3 is TGTGCCAGCAGTTTCAGCGTTACCTACGAGCAGTACTTC. Residues: CASSFSVTYEQYF.

The chain carries TRBV29-1 and TRBJ2-7; 10 bases fit TRBD1. This CDR3 contains 19 residues. Germline V gene data show CDR1 as SQVTM and CDR2 as ANQGSEA. The trim removed 3 bases at V and 0 bases at J, leaving 17 bases unmatched. The CDR3 DNA sequence: TGCAGCGTTGAGGTAGTAGGAGACAGGGGGCGGTCCTTCTCCTACGAGCAGTACTTC. It codes for CSVEVVGDRGRSFSYEQYF.

This clone was counted only a few times. The rearrangement uses TRBV7-2 and TRBJ2-7; possible D gene TRBD1, 5 bases. CDR3 length: 18 residues. Between the trimmed V and J ends, which lost 0 bases and 0 bases, there was a span of 18 bases. Germline-derived CDR1 and CDR2 are SGHTA and FQGNSA. For the CDR3, the DNA is TGTGCCAGCAGCTTAGCCCTTCCCATAGGGGATCTCTCCTACGAGCAGTACTTC. Protein: CASSLALPIGDLSYEQYF.

The chain has TRBV19 and TRBJ2-1, with 15 bases aligning to TRBD2. Germline lookup yields CDR1 LNHDA and CDR2 SQIVND (reference sequence). The CDR3 is made up of 18 amino acids. After removal of 7 bases from V and 2 bases from J, the junction contained 9 bases not matched to a gene. The DNA for the CDR3 is TGTGCCAGTACGAGGGGACTAGCGGGAGGAGATCCCTACAATGAGCAGTTCTTC. Residues: CASTRGLAGGDPYNEQFF.

Notes on this clone: One junction end does not reproduce the germline sequence, and a read error may be involved. V and J are TRBV28 and TRBJ2-3; TRBD2 might be the D (6 bases). Germline lookup yields CDR1 MDHEN and CDR2 SYDVKM. This CDR3 is built from 13 residues. CDR3 bases: TGTGCCAGCAGCCCCACCCCCGAGACTAGGACTGATTTT. This encodes CASSPTPETRTDF.

Concerning this clone itself: The sample has other DNA sequences that encode this CDR3 too. The rearrangement links TRBV7-2 to TRBJ2-5; 7 positions match TRBD2. This CDR3 contains 14 residues. CDR1 is SGHTA, CDR2 FQGNSA, per germline. V gave up 2 bases and J gave up 2 bases; unmatched junction bases: 2. CDR3 sequence: CASSLRRGQETQYF. The CDR3 DNA reads as TGTGCCAGCAGCTTACGGCGGGGGCAAGAGACCCAGTACTTC.

This clone was seen a single time. The rearrangement joins TRBV6-4 to TRBJ2-1; TRBD2 matches at 13 bases. This CDR3 comprises 15 residues. CDR1 is MRHNA and CDR2 is SNTAGT in the germline V gene. J lost 7 bases, V lost 5 bases, and 5 bases had no gene match. This CDR3 is CASSRLAGGRNEQFF. Written as DNA, the CDR3 is TGTGCCAGCAGTCGACTAGCGGGAGGACGGAATGAGCAGTTCTTC.

The J gene is TRBJ1-5, the V gene TRBV6-5; 9 bases match TRBD1. The length of the CDR3 is 15 residues. Germline CDR1 is MNHEY and CDR2 is SVGAGI. The J segment lost 0 bases and the V segment lost 6 bases, leaving 3 bases of the junction unmatched. The chain's CDR3 is CASRTGGSSNQPQHF. The DNA of the CDR3 is TGTGCCAGCAGGACAGGGGGTTCTAGCAATCAGCCCCAGCATTTT.

The chain recombines TRBV2 with TRBJ1-2, with a weak D call TRBD1 (6 bases). Germline values: CDR1 SNHLY, CDR2 FYNNEI. Trimming cost V 7 bases and J 7 bases, with 13 bases left between them. The CDR3 totals 12 residues. CDR3 DNA: TGTGCCAGCAAGGGGGAAGGTTCTGGCTACACCTTC. Protein: CASKGEGSGYTF.

This clone was seen only a few times. V and J are TRBV5-6 and TRBJ2-2; 8 bases agree with TRBD2. CDR1 is SGHDT, CDR2 YYEEEE, per germline. CDR3 length equals 15 residues. The V and J ends lost 0 bases and 5 bases, in that order; junction bases with no gene match: 3. For the CDR3, the DNA is TGTGCCAGCAGCTTGGGTTCGGGGGGGACCGGGGAGCTGTTTTTT. Protein product: CASSLGSGGTGELFF.

V is TRBV4-1 and J is TRBJ2-5; D remains ambiguous. The last part of the DNA fits TRBJ2-7 better; the J call may be wrong. The CDR3 totals 15 residues. CDR1 and CDR2 from the germline V gene are MGHRA and YSYEKL. The CDR3 region has the DNA TGCGCCAGCAGCCAAGAAAACTTACCCTCCTACGAGCAGTACTTC. Amino acids: CASSQENLPSYEQYF.